These 20 T cell receptor beta chains were all obtained from the same sample, sequenced in a study of beta chain features in type 1 diabetes. Reverse transcription of all isolated RNA meant that expressed TCRB transcripts were sequenced. Measured with immunoSEQ multiplex PCR; TCRdb has only the in-frame clones, and not every one. The profile shows under 300,000 clones, 8% of them singletons. The sequenced material came from central memory CD4+ T cells from blood. These receptors were taken from a woman under 30 in good health.

This rearrangement joins TRBV19 to TRBJ2-3, with 10 bases aligning to TRBD2. CDR1 LNHDA and CDR2 SQIVND come from the germline V gene (reference sequence). V shed 5 bases and J 5 bases; nucleotides not matched to a gene: 13. The CDR3 sequence is 17 residues long. DNA for the CDR3: TGTGCCAGTAGTCCCAGCCGAAGCGGGGGGGCGCAAGATACGCAGTATTTT. Protein sequence: CASSPSRSGGAQDTQYF. Together with reference TRBV19 and TRBJ2-3, the CDR3 gives the full variable domain: DGGITQSPKYLFRKEGQNVTLSCEQNLNHDAMYWYRQDPGQGLRLIYYSQIVNDFQKGDIAEGYSVSREKKESFPLTVTSAQKNPTAFYLCASSPSRSGGAQDTQYFGPGTRLTVL.

At least ten counts were recorded for this clone. V is TRBV7-9 and J is TRBJ2-1, with a possible D match to TRBD2 (6 bases). V lost 1 base to trimming and J lost 5 bases, with 12 bases between them. Germline V gene sequence: CDR1 SEHNR, CDR2 FQNEAQ (reference sequence). The CDR3 consists of 15 residues. CDR3 in amino acids: CASSLVAGGNNEQFF. CDR3 bases: TGTGCCAGCAGCTTAGTGGCCGGGGGTAACAATGAGCAGTTCTTC.

This clone was found a few times. The chain couples TRBV7-9 to TRBJ2-3, with D unclear. V lost 5 bases, J lost 4 bases, and 10 bases lay in between. This CDR3 is 13 amino acids long. Germline values: CDR1 SEHNR, CDR2 FQNEAQ (reference sequence). The CDR3 DNA is TGTGCCAGCAGCCTTCGTAGGGCAGATACGCAGTATTTT. Its protein is CASSLRRADTQYF.

This chain uses TRBV29-1 with TRBJ2-3; 7 bases are shared with TRBD1. Trimming took 7 bases from V and 1 from J; bases not matched to a gene: 8. The CDR3 runs to 14 residues. Germline-derived CDR1 and CDR2 are SQVTM and ANQGSEA. CDR3 nucleotides: TGCAGCGCGACAGGGAAAGGAGGCACAGATACGCAGTATTTT. It translates to CSATGKGGTDTQYF.

The rearrangement joins TRBV7-2 to TRBJ2-1; D might be TRBD2 (5 bases). V dropped 1 base and J dropped 6 bases, with 13 bases sitting between them. CDR1 is SGHTA and CDR2 is FQGNSA in the germline V gene. CDR3 length: 15 amino acids. CDR3 loop: CASSLGGSRANEQFF. CDR3 nucleotides: TGTGCCAGCAGCTTAGGTGGGAGTAGGGCCAATGAGCAGTTCTTC.

This clone was seen at least ten times. This chain links TRBV5-6 with TRBJ1-1; no firm D call. Trimming stripped 4 bases from V and 3 bases from J, with 13 bases between. This CDR3 has 14 residues. CDR1 SGHDT and CDR2 YYEEEE come from the germline V gene. CDR3 sequence: CASSPTGRYTEAFF. CDR3 bases: TGTGCCAGCAGCCCGACGGGGAGGTACACTGAAGCTTTCTTT. Complete variable domain (other parts from reference TRBV5-6 and TRBJ1-1): DAGVTQSPTHLIKTRGQQVTLRCSPKSGHDTVSWYQQALGQGPQFIFQYYEEEERQRGNFPDRFSGHQFPNYSSELNVNALLLGDSALYLCASSPTGRYTEAFFGQGTRLTVV.

The V gene is TRBV27, the J gene TRBJ1-4; the D is unclear. Deletions cut 5 bases from V and 8 bases from J, with 9 bases between. The CDR3 totals 12 residues. CDR1 is MNHEY and CDR2 is SMNVEV in the germline V gene (reference sequence). Written as DNA, the CDR3 is TGTGCCAGCAGTAATATTGGGGAAAAACTGTTTTTT. This encodes CASSNIGEKLFF. Combining the CDR3 with reference TRBV27 and TRBJ1-4 gives the whole variable domain EAQVTQNPRYLITVTGKKLTVTCSQNMNHEYMSWYRQDPGLGLRQIYYSMNVEVTDKGDVPEGYKVSRKEKRNFPLILESPSPNQTSLYFCASSNIGEKLFFGSGTQLSVL.

The gene calls are TRBV5-6 and TRBJ2-1; 7 nucleotides align to TRBD1. With V trimmed by 2 bases and J by 2 bases, 10 bases remained unmatched. The CDR3 contains 17 residues. Germline V gives CDR1 SGHDT, CDR2 YYEEEE. CDR3 nucleotide sequence: TGTGCCAGCAGCTTAGCACATCAGGGGGAAGCCTACAATGAGCAGTTCTTC. This translates into CASSLAHQGEAYNEQFF.

This clone showed up just a few times. This CDR3 is CASSLADTYEQYF. The DNA of the CDR3 is TGTGCCAGCAGCTTGGCAGATACCTACGAGCAGTACTTC. V is TRBV7-8 and J is TRBJ2-7; unclear D gene. CDR1 is SGHVS, CDR2 FQNEAQ, per germline. V was pared by 3 bases and J by 2 bases, with 8 bases between. The CDR3 loop spans 13 amino acids.

This clone was seen repeatedly, ten times or more. The J gene is TRBJ2-3, the V gene TRBV4-3; D is uncertain. The CDR3 consists of 14 residues. Germline loops: CDR1 LGHNA, CDR2 YSLEER. V shed 0 bases and J shed 2 bases, with 6 bases lying between them. CDR3 sequence: CASSQDWATDTQYF. The DNA of the CDR3 is TGCGCCAGCAGCCAAGATTGGGCCACAGATACGCAGTATTTT.

This chain joins TRBV29-1 and TRBJ2-4; TRBD1 matches 8 bases. CDR1 and CDR2 (germline): SQVTM, ANQGSEA. The CDR3 covers 14 residues. After removal of 4 bases from V and 4 bases from J, the junction contained 6 bases not matched to a gene. The CDR3 sequence is CSVGPGGGKNIQYF. In DNA form, the CDR3 reads TGCAGCGTTGGACCAGGGGGCGGGAAAAACATTCAGTACTTC.

The sample holds many counts of this clone. The gene calls are TRBV4-3 and TRBJ1-4; D is unresolved. Trimming pared 0 bases from V and 0 bases from J, leaving 11 bases between. The CDR3 covers 17 residues. The germline V gene encodes CDR1 LGHNA and CDR2 YSLEER. The CDR3 coding sequence is TGCGCCAGCAGCCAAGATGCGCGTTTTGCAACTAATGAAAAACTGTTTTTT. Its translation is CASSQDARFATNEKLFF.

In its sample, this clone was seen a few times. This chain links TRBV5-4 with TRBJ1-3, with 10 bases that match TRBD1. V lost 3 bases, J lost 0 bases, and 3 bases stayed unmatched. The CDR3 length is 16 residues. Germline values: CDR1 SGHNT, CDR2 YYREEE (reference sequence). As DNA, the CDR3 is TGTGCCAGCAGCTCTGGACAGGGGGGCTCTGGAAACACCATATATTTT. Translated, it gives CASSSGQGGSGNTIYF.

This clone was counted between two and nine times. The CDR3 DNA reads as TGTGCCAGCAGTGGGCGTAGGACGGGGAACACTGAAGCTTTCTTT. It encodes CASSGRRTGNTEAFF. The rearrangement joins TRBV28 to TRBJ1-1; D unresolved. Per the germline V gene, CDR1 is MDHEN and CDR2 is SYDVKM. The CDR3 extends over 15 amino acids. V lost 5 bases to trimming and J lost 1 base, with 14 bases between them.

This clone was found a few times. The chain is built from TRBV4-3 and TRBJ2-2; possible D gene TRBD2, 6 bases. The V and J ends lost 2 bases and 0 bases respectively, with 16 bases between them. Germline assignment: CDR1 LGHNA and CDR2 YSLEER. CDR3 length equals 18 residues. The CDR3 protein is CASSQRPGTGPNTGELFF. In DNA, the CDR3 is TGCGCCAGCAGCCAACGCCCCGGGACTGGACCGAACACCGGGGAGCTGTTTTTT.

This chain joins TRBV7-2 and TRBJ2-4, with 10 bases matching TRBD1. With 5 bases clipped from V and 6 bases from J, the junction kept 7 bases outside the gene matches. The V gene's germline CDR1 is SGHTA and CDR2 FQGNSA. The CDR3 has 15 residues. For the CDR3, the DNA is TGTGCCAGCAGCGTGGGGCGGGACAGGGGAAACATTCAGTACTTC. Protein sequence: CASSVGRDRGNIQYF. Complete variable domain (other parts from reference TRBV7-2 and TRBJ2-4): GAGVSQSPSNKVTEKGKDVELRCDPISGHTALYWYRQSLGQGLEFLIYFQGNSAPDKSGLPSDRFSAERTGGSVSTLTIQRTQQEDSAVYLCASSVGRDRGNIQYFGAGTRLSVL.

V is TRBV6-1 and J is TRBJ2-3; TRBD2 matches at 11 bases. The CDR3 contains 14 residues. CDR1 MNHNS and CDR2 SASEGT come from the germline V gene. Unmatched junction bases numbered 3, after V lost 4 bases and J lost 6 bases. The CDR3 protein is CASSAGLAGDTQYF. CDR3 DNA: TGTGCCAGCAGTGCCGGACTAGCGGGCGATACGCAGTATTTT.

This clone was counted only a few times. V gene TRBV7-9 combines with J gene TRBJ1-2, with 7 bases lining up with TRBD1. There are 15 residues in the CDR3. Germline CDR1 and CDR2: SEHNR and FQNEAQ (reference sequence). The V gene end was trimmed by 6 bases and the J gene end by 3 bases; junction bases not matched to a gene: 10. The CDR3 bases are TGTGCCAGCAGTCCGAAGGGGGCTACCGACTATGGCTACACCTTC. It yields the protein CASSPKGATDYGYTF. The full variable domain, rest sourced from reference TRBV7-9 and TRBJ1-2, is DTGVSQNPRHKITKRGQNVTFRCDPISEHNRLYWYRQTLGQGPEFLTYFQNEAQLEKSRLLSDRFSAERPKGSFSTLEIQRTEQGDSAMYLCASSPKGATDYGYTFGSGTRLTVV.

The chain employs TRBV2 and TRBJ2-3; D possibly matches TRBD1 or TRBD2 (5 bases each). This CDR3 region has 14 residues. CDR1 is SNHLY and CDR2 is FYNNEI in the germline V gene. The V end was cut by 7 bases, the J end by 2 bases, with 13 bases between. CDR3 nucleotides: TGTGCCAGCACTGGGGGTTTTCACACAGATACGCAGTATTTT. Translating it yields CASTGGFHTDTQYF.

CDR3 DNA sequence: TGTGCCAGCAGTGAATCCGCGGCTAGCGGGAGCACCGGGGAGCTGTTTTTT. Translation: CASSESAASGSTGELFF. The chain couples TRBV25-1 to TRBJ2-2; 10 nucleotides line up with TRBD2. J was trimmed by 4 bases and V by 1 base; bases with no gene match: 6. The germline V gene encodes CDR1 MGHDK and CDR2 SYGVNS. This CDR3 spans 17 amino acids.